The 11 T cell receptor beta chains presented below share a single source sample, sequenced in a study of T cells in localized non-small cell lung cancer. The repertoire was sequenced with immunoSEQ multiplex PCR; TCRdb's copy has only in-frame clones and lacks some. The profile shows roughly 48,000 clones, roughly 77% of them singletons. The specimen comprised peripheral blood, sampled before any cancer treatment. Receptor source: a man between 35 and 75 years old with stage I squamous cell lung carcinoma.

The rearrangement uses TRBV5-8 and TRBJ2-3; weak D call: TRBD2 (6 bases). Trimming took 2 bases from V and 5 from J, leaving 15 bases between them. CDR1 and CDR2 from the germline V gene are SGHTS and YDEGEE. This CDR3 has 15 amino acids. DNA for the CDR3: TGTGCCAGCAGCTTAGGGAGCGAGGGAGGAGATACGCAGTATTTT. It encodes CASSLGSEGGDTQYF.

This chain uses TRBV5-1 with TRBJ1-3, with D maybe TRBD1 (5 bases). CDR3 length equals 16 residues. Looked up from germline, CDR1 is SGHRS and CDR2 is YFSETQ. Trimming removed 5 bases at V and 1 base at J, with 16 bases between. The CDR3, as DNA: TGCGCCAGCAGACCGAGGGACGGTTCGTCTGGAAACACCATATATTTT. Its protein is CASRPRDGSSGNTIYF.

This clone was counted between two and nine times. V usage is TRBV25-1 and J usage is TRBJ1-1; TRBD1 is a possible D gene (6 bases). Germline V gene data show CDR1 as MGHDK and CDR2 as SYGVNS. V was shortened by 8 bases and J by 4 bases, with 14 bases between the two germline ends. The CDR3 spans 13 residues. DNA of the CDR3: TGTGCCAGCCGGGGGCCCCGGGCCACTGAAGCTTTCTTT. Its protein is CASRGPRATEAFF.

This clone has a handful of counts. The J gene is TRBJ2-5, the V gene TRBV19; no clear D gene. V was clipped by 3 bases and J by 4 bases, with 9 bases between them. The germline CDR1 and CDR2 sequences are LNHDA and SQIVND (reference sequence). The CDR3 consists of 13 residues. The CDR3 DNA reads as TGTGCCAGTAGTATCGGACGGCCAGAGACCCAGTACTTC. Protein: CASSIGRPETQYF.

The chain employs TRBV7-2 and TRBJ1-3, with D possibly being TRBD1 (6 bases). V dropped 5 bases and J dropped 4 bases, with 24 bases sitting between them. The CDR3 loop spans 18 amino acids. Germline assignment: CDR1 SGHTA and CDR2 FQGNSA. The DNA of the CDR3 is TGTGCCAGCAGCACCCGCCTCGGAATGGGGGCGGGAGGAAACACCATATATTTT. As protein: CASSTRLGMGAGGNTIYF.

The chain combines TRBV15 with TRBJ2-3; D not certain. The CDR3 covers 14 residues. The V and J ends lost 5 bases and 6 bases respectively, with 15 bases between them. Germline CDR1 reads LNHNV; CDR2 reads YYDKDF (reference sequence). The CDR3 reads CATSSDLGIDTQYF. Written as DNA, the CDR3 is TGTGCCACCAGCTCGGACCTAGGTATTGATACGCAGTATTTT.

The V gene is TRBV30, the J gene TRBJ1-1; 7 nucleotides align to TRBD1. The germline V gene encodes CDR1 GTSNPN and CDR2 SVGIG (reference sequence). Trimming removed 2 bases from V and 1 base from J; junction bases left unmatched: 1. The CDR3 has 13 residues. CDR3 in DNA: TGTGCCTGGAGTAGGGGGCAGAACACTGAAGCTTTCTTT. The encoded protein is CAWSRGQNTEAFF. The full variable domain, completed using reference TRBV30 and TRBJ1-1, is SQTIHQWPATLVQPVGSPLSLECTVEGTSNPNLYWYRQAAGRGLQLLFYSVGIGQISSEVPQNLSASRPQDRQFILSSKKLLLSDSGFYLCAWSRGQNTEAFFGQGTRLTVV.

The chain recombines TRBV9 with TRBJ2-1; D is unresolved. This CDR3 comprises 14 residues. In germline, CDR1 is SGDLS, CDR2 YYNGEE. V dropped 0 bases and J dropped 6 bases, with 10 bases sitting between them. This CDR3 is CASSVEAGSNEQFF. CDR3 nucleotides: TGTGCCAGCAGCGTAGAGGCCGGTAGCAATGAGCAGTTCTTC.

CDR3 nucleotide sequence: TGTGCCAGCAGTTACTCGAGGGTTGCAGGGGAGCTGTTTTTT. This translates into CASSYSRVAGELFF. V and J are TRBV6-5 and TRBJ2-2, with a tentative D call TRBD2 (5 bases). Germline CDR1 reads MNHEY; CDR2 reads SVGAGI. V dropped 0 bases and J dropped 8 bases, with 10 bases sitting between them. CDR3 length: 14 residues.

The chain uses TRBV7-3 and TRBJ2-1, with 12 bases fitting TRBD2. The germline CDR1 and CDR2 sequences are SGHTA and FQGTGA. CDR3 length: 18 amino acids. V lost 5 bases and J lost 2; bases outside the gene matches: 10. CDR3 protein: CASSHMTSGGGAYNEQFF. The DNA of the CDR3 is TGTGCCAGCAGCCATATGACTAGCGGGGGAGGGGCCTACAATGAGCAGTTCTTC.

The CDR3 DNA sequence: TGTGCCAGCTCCACTACCGGGGACAGGGACTACGAGCAGTACTTC. Translating gives CASSTTGDRDYEQYF. The chain uses TRBV9 and TRBJ2-7; TRBD1 matches 9 bases. V lost 7 bases and J lost 3; bases outside the gene matches: 11. Germline V gene sequence: CDR1 SGDLS, CDR2 YYNGEE. The CDR3 is 15 residues long. Filled out from reference TRBV9 and TRBJ2-7, the complete variable domain reads DSGVTQTPKHLITATGQRVTLRCSPRSGDLSVYWYQQSLDQGLQFLIQYYNGEERAKGNILERFSAQQFPDLHSELNLSSLELGDSALYFCASSTTGDRDYEQYFGPGTRLTVT.